Listed below are T cell receptor beta chains from one sample, sequenced in a study of T cell repertoires in cytomegalovirus infection. Each CDR3 protein is one row after TCRdb ran MiXCR on the reads. The sample holds 300,000 or so distinct CDR3 sequences; around 25% are singletons and the top ten take approximately 15%. Input material: PBMCs. All receptors come from a human donor in good health (CMV status not recorded). Some clones in this sample may be carry-over from other donors' samples. Each CDR3 is given without its conserved first and last residue. Each record gives: V gene, CDR3 protein.

v_gene: TRBV7-2; CDR3aa: ASSQGLAGWYEQF
v_gene: TRBV4-1; CDR3aa: ASSHNSDIGTDTQY
v_gene: TRBV7-3; CDR3aa: ASSGGPRETGELF
v_gene: TRBV20-1; CDR3aa: SASSGDSGNTIY
v_gene: TRBV5-5; CDR3aa: ASSSPGGTGRNEQF
v_gene: TRBV11-2; CDR3aa: ASSLGTLGTNEKLF
v_gene: TRBV28; CDR3aa: ATKLLAGGYEQY
v_gene: TRBV12-3/TRBV12-4; CDR3aa: ASTLGGGAEAF
v_gene: TRBV11-2; CDR3aa: ASSPYPSGTENEQF
v_gene: TRBV5-1; CDR3aa: ASSTTSGGYNEQF
v_gene: TRBV11-2; CDR3aa: ASRNIADLTGTNSPLH
v_gene: TRBV20-1; CDR3aa: SARAGGDQPQH
v_gene: TRBV12-3/TRBV12-4; CDR3aa: ASSRDGMNTEAF
v_gene: TRBV18; CDR3aa: ASSPQAGSYNSPLH
v_gene: TRBV11-3; CDR3aa: ASSFEMAGFGYT
v_gene: TRBV28; CDR3aa: ASTGTGNQPQH
v_gene: TRBV29-1; CDR3aa: SGELADTQY
v_gene: TRBV19; CDR3aa: ASSMLGGRSYNEQF
v_gene: TRBV11-2; CDR3aa: ASSLAKRAAYNEQF
v_gene: TRBV11-2; CDR3aa: ASSSSGETQY
v_gene: TRBV6-2/TRBV6-3; CDR3aa: ASQKGSTGEQF
v_gene: TRBV2; CDR3aa: ASSPLPNQPQH
v_gene: TRBV29-1; CDR3aa: SVARGTGGVNEQF
v_gene: TRBV5-5; CDR3aa: ASSLDPGFPNTGELF
v_gene: TRBV5-4; CDR3aa: ASSLEQADNSPLH
v_gene: TRBV28; CDR3aa: ASSSRQGTVFYGYT
v_gene: TRBV10-3; CDR3aa: AISESTQDTQY
v_gene: TRBV7-2; CDR3aa: ASSADRHYNQPQH
v_gene: TRBV20-1; CDR3aa: SARTPGLAGGEQY
v_gene: TRBV7-9; CDR3aa: AMEGKGTDTQY
v_gene: TRBV20-1; CDR3aa: SARVPKGNYGYT
v_gene: TRBV28; CDR3aa: ASSLWSGTGVTGELF
v_gene: TRBV19; CDR3aa: ASSAGDSGANVLT
v_gene: TRBV7-2; CDR3aa: ASSLAIGGGAYNEQF
v_gene: TRBV5-6; CDR3aa: ASSHLDRSSYNSPLH
v_gene: TRBV7-2; CDR3aa: ASSLAGPTIRTGKLF
v_gene: TRBV7-3; CDR3aa: ASSLAGGGSSYNEQF
v_gene: TRBV7-2; CDR3aa: ASSPGLAGVVTDTQY
v_gene: TRBV20-1; CDR3aa: SADPGQGNYEQY
v_gene: TRBV30; CDR3aa: AWSRGGASWEQPQH
v_gene: TRBV7-2; CDR3aa: ASSPFSNQPQH
v_gene: TRBV7-9; CDR3aa: ASSPGQGISYEQY
v_gene: TRBV9; CDR3aa: ASSGGTGGSYEQY
v_gene: TRBV7-2; CDR3aa: ASSSDRVRGHTGELF
v_gene: TRBV5-5; CDR3aa: ASSLGPPTGELF
v_gene: TRBV6-5; CDR3aa: ASSFTADRYNEQF
v_gene: TRBV12-3/TRBV12-4; CDR3aa: ASVGGGRGIREQY